The entry that follows covers one TCR beta chain sequence. This entry comes from a study of blood T cell repertoires in COVID-19. Study summary: Whether acute or convalescent, the COVID-19 samples came from the United States, Italy and Spain. Sample material is recorded as cDNA or gDNA derived from T cells, B-cell-depleted T cells, or PBMCs.

Per the study methods: Estimates of nucleated cell counts were drawn from the amplification of reference gene primers. The data were produced by immunoSEQ multiplex PCR, yet TCRdb's version contains in-frame clones alone and is incomplete. Clone size and V and J calls were adopted from that table, with D and trimming inferred from the DNA. The data show roughly 250,000 clones, with roughly four fifths seen just once and over 1.5% held by the top ten. J was trimmed by 0 bases and V by 5 bases; bases with no gene match: 9. The CDR3 consists of 17 residues. From germline, CDR1 is SGHTA and CDR2 FQGTGA. The material sequenced was peripheral blood. The rearrangement joins TRBV7-3 to TRBJ2-2, with 7 bases identical to TRBD1. This clonotype originated in a woman aged 80 or older with acute or convalescent COVID-19. For the CDR3, the DNA is TGTGCCAGCAGCAAGACAGGGATTTCTGCGAACACCGGGGAGCTGTTTTTT. Protein: CASSKTGISANTGELFF. The variable domain in full, with the rest retrieved from reference TRBV7-3 and TRBJ2-2, is GAGVSQTPSNKVTEKGKYVELRCDPISGHTALYWYRQSLGQGPEFLIYFQGTGAADDSGLPNDRFFAVRPEGSVSTLKIQRTERGDSAVYLCASSKTGISANTGELFFGEGSRLTVL.